One sample yielded the 17 T cell receptor beta chains listed below, sequenced in a study of circulating and synovial CD4+ cells in juvenile arthritis. Here immunoSEQ multiplex PCR was the method, and the copy in TCRdb shows in-frame clones only, minus some. The data show 36,000 or so clones, approximately 93% seen once. Material for sequencing was CD4+ T cells from blood. These receptors were obtained from a human donor with juvenile idiopathic arthritis.

V usage is TRBV30 and J usage is TRBJ2-3; D is undetermined. Trimming left V 0 bases short and J 4 bases short, with 5 bases between. The CDR3 is made up of 12 amino acids. The germline V gene has CDR1 GTSNPN and CDR2 SVGIG (reference sequence). The CDR3 sequence: CAWSVQADTQYF. The CDR3 bases are TGTGCCTGGAGTGTCCAGGCAGATACGCAGTATTTT.

The V call is TRBV7-8, the J call TRBJ2-7; TRBD2 matches 7 bases. Germline V CDR1 and CDR2: SGHVS, FQNEAQ. V lost 4 bases to trimming and J lost 2 bases; unmatched junction nucleotides: 11. This CDR3 has 16 residues. The DNA of the CDR3 is TGTGCCAGCAGCTCCCCCGGAGCGGGGTTTGCCTACGAGCAGTACTTC. Translation gives CASSSPGAGFAYEQYF.

The chain combines TRBV5-1 with TRBJ1-6; TRBD1 is a possible D gene (6 bases). This CDR3 is 18 amino acids long. Germline loops: CDR1 SGHRS, CDR2 YFSETQ. V lost 4 bases to trimming and J lost 0 bases, with 17 bases between them. CDR3 coding DNA: TGCGCCAGCAGCGTCAAGGGACACCGAAGCTCCTATAATTCACCCCTCCACTTT. It yields the protein CASSVKGHRSSYNSPLHF.

The chain uses TRBV5-1 and TRBJ2-1, with 8 bases matching TRBD1. This CDR3 is 14 amino acids long. V shed 1 base and J 9 bases; nucleotides not matched to a gene: 6. Germline V gene lookup returns CDR1 SGHRS and CDR2 YFSETQ. The CDR3 loop reads CASSLRPDRGEQFF. As DNA, the CDR3 is TGCGCCAGCAGCTTGAGGCCCGACAGGGGTGAGCAGTTCTTC.

Only one count was recorded for this clone. The chain is built from TRBV29-1 and TRBJ2-1; D is possibly TRBD2 (5 bases). CDR1 and CDR2 from the germline V gene are SQVTM and ANQGSEA. The CDR3 is 14 residues long. V lost 4 bases and J 8 bases, leaving 18 bases between the germline ends. The CDR3 loop is CSVASLRSGDEQFF. The CDR3 DNA reads TGCAGCGTTGCCTCCCTTAGGTCCGGGGATGAGCAGTTCTTC.

The chain carries TRBV5-4 and TRBJ1-4; no firm D call. This CDR3 has 16 residues. From germline, CDR1 is SGHNT and CDR2 YYREEE (reference sequence). The V and J ends lost 3 bases and 1 base respectively, with 13 bases between them. CDR3 DNA sequence: TGTGCCAGCAGCTGGACTGCTGGCCAAACTAATGAAAAACTGTTTTTT. It specifies CASSWTAGQTNEKLFF.

The genes are TRBV5-6 and TRBJ1-3, with 9 nucleotides matching TRBD1. The V segment lost 3 bases and the J segment 0 bases; nucleotides outside the gene matches: 4. Germline V CDR1 and CDR2: SGHDT, YYEEEE. This CDR3 is 16 amino acids long. The CDR3 loop is CASSWLTGGSGNTIYF. CDR3 DNA sequence: TGTGCCAGCAGCTGGTTGACAGGGGGCTCTGGAAACACCATATATTTT.

The chain has TRBV5-6 and TRBJ1-2, with a weak D call TRBD1 (5 bases). Germline-derived CDR1 and CDR2 are SGHDT and YYEEEE. CDR3 length: 14 residues. Between the trimmed V and J ends, which lost 3 bases and 1 base, there was a span of 10 bases. The CDR3 DNA is TGTGCCAGCAGCTCCAGGGTTCGTAACTATGGCTACACCTTC. This codes for CASSSRVRNYGYTF.

The chain has TRBV7-2 and TRBJ1-4; 11 bases map to TRBD1. Germline CDR1 SGHTA, CDR2 FQGNSA. The CDR3 runs 16 residues. The ends lost 5 bases at V and 3 bases at J; junction bases unmatched: 5. This chain's CDR3 is CASSKWTGGPNEKLFF. The CDR3 coding sequence is TGTGCCAGCAGCAAATGGACAGGGGGCCCTAATGAAAAACTGTTTTTT.

The rearrangement links TRBV27 to TRBJ2-2; 11 nucleotides agree with TRBD2. This CDR3 contains 16 residues. Germline assignment: CDR1 MNHEY and CDR2 SMNVEV (reference sequence). J was trimmed by 4 bases and V by 5 bases; bases with no gene match: 6. The CDR3 coding sequence is TGTGCCAGCAGTCCGCGACTAGCGGGGATCACCGGGGAGCTGTTTTTT. It is translated as CASSPRLAGITGELFF.

As to this clone: At one boundary the junction diverges from the germline segment, which might be a read error. The same CDR3 can be traced to other DNA sequences in this sample. The chain has TRBV19 and TRBJ1-6, with TRBD1 as a possible D gene (6 bases). Germline CDR1 and CDR2: LNHDA and SQIVND (reference sequence). The CDR3 is 16 residues long. For the CDR3, the DNA is TGTGCCAGTAGCAACCCCACAGGGTCGGGGAATTCCCCCCTCCACTTT. Encoded protein: CASSNPTGSGNSPLHF.

V usage is TRBV7-8 and J usage is TRBJ2-3; tentatively, D is TRBD2 (5 bases). With 2 bases removed from V and 1 base from J, the gap between germline ends came to 7 bases. The CDR3 covers 14 residues. The germline CDR1 and CDR2 sequences are SGHVS and FQNEAQ. CDR3 bases: TGTGCCAGCAGCTTAATGGAGGGCACAGATACGCAGTATTTT. Translating it yields CASSLMEGTDTQYF.

With regard to this clone: The identical CDR3 is also encoded by other nucleotide sequences in the sample. The chain has TRBV2 and TRBJ1-4; D is uncertain. The ends were cut back, 0 bases at V and 0 bases at J, with 11 bases in the middle. Per germline, CDR1 SNHLY and CDR2 FYNNEI. The CDR3 is made up of 17 amino acids. CDR3 coding DNA: TGTGCCAGCAGTGAAGCGCCCATAGTTACAACTAATGAAAAACTGTTTTTT. Its protein product is CASSEAPIVTTNEKLFF.

The genes are TRBV5-1 and TRBJ1-1; D not resolved. Germline V gives CDR1 SGHRS, CDR2 YFSETQ. There are 10 residues in the CDR3. Trimming took off 3 bases at V and 8 bases at J, with 5 bases between the two ends. In DNA, the CDR3 is TGCGCCAGCAGCTCGGGGGAAGCTTTCTTT. This gives the protein CASSSGEAFF.

The J gene is TRBJ2-3, the V gene TRBV5-3; 9 bases are shared with TRBD1. Being an ORF, TRBV5-3 has a function that is uncertain. Unmatched junction bases numbered 4, after V lost 4 bases and J lost 4 bases. This CDR3 is 14 amino acids long. This CDR3 is CARSRDRDADTQYF. For the CDR3, the DNA is TGTGCCAGAAGCCGGGACAGGGACGCAGATACGCAGTATTTT.

The V call is TRBV7-2, the J call TRBJ1-6, with D possibly being TRBD1 (5 bases). Germline loops: CDR1 SGHTA, CDR2 FQGNSA. The CDR3 is made up of 19 amino acids. V was pared by 5 bases and J by 4 bases, with 24 bases between. CDR3 nucleotide sequence: TGTGCCAGCAGCCACGCCCTGGGGGGGACGATATCTTATAATTCACCCCTCCACTTT. This encodes CASSHALGGTISYNSPLHF.

This rearrangement joins TRBV7-3 to TRBJ1-4; no firm D call. The CDR3 has 17 residues. CDR1 SGHTA and CDR2 FQGTGA come from the germline V gene. Trimming left V 2 bases short and J 8 bases short, with 21 bases between. In DNA, the CDR3 is TGTGCCAGCAGCTTAGGGTCAGGCTCTTTGGTGAAAGAAAAACTGTTTTTT. Translated: CASSLGSGSLVKEKLFF.